This is a list of T cell receptor beta chains from one sample in a study of blood T cell repertoires in COVID-19. Here immunoSEQ multiplex PCR was the method, and the copy in TCRdb shows in-frame clones only, minus some. The sample yields about 370,000 clones, 70% to 90% seen once. Input material: peripheral blood. The receptors were sampled from a woman aged 25 to 39 with COVID-19, enrolled during active disease. The CDR3 runs from the conserved cysteine through the conserved F or W. A D gene is named only where the DNA matches it firmly. Clone size is not always given. Where it is, it says once, few, many or a class for expanded clones.

J,V,size,D,DNA,CDR3
TRBJ2-1,TRBV19,-,TRBD1,TGTGCCAGTGCAGACCCCGGGACAGGGGTCGACAATGAGCAGTTCTTC,CASADPGTGVDNEQFF
TRBJ2-1,TRBV4-1,-,TRBD2,TGCGCCAGCAGCCAAGATCCGGCGGGAGACGTTTACAATGAGCAGTTCTTC,CASSQDPAGDVYNEQFF
TRBJ2-3,TRBV2,-,TRBD1,TGTGCCAGCAGCCCTCGGACAGGGGTGGCGGATACGCAGTATTTT,CASSPRTGVADTQYF
TRBJ2-1,TRBV9,-,TRBD1,TGTGCCAGCAGCGCCCGGACAGGACCCGACAATGAGCAGTTCTTC,CASSARTGPDNEQFF
TRBJ1-5,TRBV16,-,-,TGTGCCAGCAGCCAAGACAGTTATCAGCCCCAGCATTTT,CASSQDSYQPQHF
TRBJ2-2,TRBV11-3,few,-,TGTGCCAGCAGCTTAGCATTTTCCGGGGAGCTGTTTTTT,CASSLAFSGELFF
TRBJ2-1,TRBV18,few,TRBD2,TGTGCCAGCTCAAGATGGACTAGCGGGAGGGACAACAATGAGCAGTTCTTC,CASSRWTSGRDNNEQFF
TRBJ1-5,TRBV7-8,-,TRBD1,TGTGCCAGCAGCTTAGCCGGGACAGGGCTATTACGGCAGCCCCAGCATTTT,CASSLAGTGLLRQPQHF
TRBJ1-1,TRBV11-3,-,-,TGTGCCAGCAGCTTATCTTGGGAGACTGAAGCTTTCTTT,CASSLSWETEAFF
TRBJ1-4,TRBV28,-,-,TGTGCCAGCAGTTACAGGGTACGAGAGAAGAATGAAAAACTGTTTTTT,CASSYRVREKNEKLFF
TRBJ2-1,TRBV4-3,few,TRBD2,TGCGCCAGCAGCCTTAGCGGGCGCTTGTACAATGAGCAGTTCTTC,CASSLSGRLYNEQFF
TRBJ2-1,TRBV7-9,many,-,TGTGCCAGCAGCTTAGGAGTAGCTGAGCAGTTCTTC,CASSLGVAEQFF
TRBJ1-1,TRBV7-9,few,-,TGTGCCAGCAGCCCAAAGGCAGGGGTTTTGGACACTGAAGCTTTCTTT,CASSPKAGVLDTEAFF